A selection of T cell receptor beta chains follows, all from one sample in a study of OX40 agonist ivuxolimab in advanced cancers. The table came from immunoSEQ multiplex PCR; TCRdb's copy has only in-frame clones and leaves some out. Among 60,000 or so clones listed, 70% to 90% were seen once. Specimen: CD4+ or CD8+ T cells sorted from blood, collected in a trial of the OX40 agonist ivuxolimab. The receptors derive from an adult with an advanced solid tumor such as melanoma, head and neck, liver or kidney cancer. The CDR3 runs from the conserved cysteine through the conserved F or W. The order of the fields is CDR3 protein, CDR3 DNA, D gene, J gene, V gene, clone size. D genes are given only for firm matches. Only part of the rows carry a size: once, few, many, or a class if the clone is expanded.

CDR3 protein: CASSQDFKGGTDTQYF
CDR3 DNA: TGTGCCAGCAGCCAAGATTTTAAGGGGGGCACAGATACGCAGTATTTT
D gene: .
J gene: TRBJ2-3
V gene: TRBV14
clone size: .

CDR3 protein: CASSFTSRGSSYEQYF
CDR3 DNA: TGTGCCAGCAGTTTCACTAGCCGCGGGAGCAGCTACGAGCAGTACTTC
D gene: TRBD2
J gene: TRBJ2-7
V gene: TRBV27
clone size: once

CDR3 protein: CASSLKTGGNHEQYF
CDR3 DNA: TGTGCCAGCAGCTTAAAGACAGGGGGTAATCACGAGCAGTACTTC
D gene: TRBD1
J gene: TRBJ2-7
V gene: TRBV7-2
clone size: .

CDR3 protein: CASKVRSRTDTQYF
CDR3 DNA: TGTGCCAGCAAGGTTCGCAGCCGCACAGATACGCAGTATTTT
D gene: .
J gene: TRBJ2-3
V gene: TRBV6-5
clone size: .

CDR3 protein: CAIGPTGLNTEAFF
CDR3 DNA: TGTGCCATCGGACCGACAGGGTTGAACACTGAAGCTTTCTTT
D gene: TRBD1
J gene: TRBJ1-1
V gene: TRBV10-3
clone size: .

CDR3 protein: CASSVDGGSGNTIYF
CDR3 DNA: TGTGCCAGCAGCGTCGACGGTGGCTCTGGAAACACCATATATTTT
D gene: .
J gene: TRBJ1-3
V gene: TRBV9
clone size: .

CDR3 protein: CASRTSPDTGELFF
CDR3 DNA: TGCGCCAGCCGGACTAGCCCCGACACCGGGGAGCTGTTTTTT
D gene: TRBD2
J gene: TRBJ2-2
V gene: TRBV10-2
clone size: .

CDR3 protein: CASSLGLRGEQFF
CDR3 DNA: TGTGCCAGCAGCTTGGGGCTCCGCGGTGAGCAGTTCTTC
D gene: .
J gene: TRBJ2-1
V gene: TRBV7-3
clone size: .

CDR3 protein: CSVSQGDRGLEGYGYTF
CDR3 DNA: TGCAGCGTATCCCAGGGAGACAGGGGATTGGAGGGCTATGGCTACACCTTC
D gene: TRBD1
J gene: TRBJ1-2
V gene: TRBV29-1
clone size: .

CDR3 protein: CASSPGKDWKTQYF
CDR3 DNA: TGTGCCAGTAGTCCCGGAAAAGACTGGAAGACCCAGTACTTC
D gene: .
J gene: TRBJ2-5
V gene: TRBV19
clone size: .

CDR3 protein: CASSPVGDTQYF
CDR3 DNA: TGTGCCAGCTCACCCGTCGGGGATACGCAGTATTTT
D gene: .
J gene: TRBJ2-3
V gene: TRBV18
clone size: .

CDR3 protein: CASSLAGSGGYGYTF
CDR3 DNA: TGTGCCAGCAGCTTAGCGGGGTCAGGAGGTTATGGCTACACCTTC
D gene: .
J gene: TRBJ1-2
V gene: TRBV7-2
clone size: .

CDR3 protein: CATLAQQTFVEQFF
CDR3 DNA: TGTGCCACCCTAGCACAACAAACCTTTGTGGAGCAGTTCTTC
D gene: .
J gene: TRBJ2-1
V gene: TRBV10-3
clone size: .

CDR3 protein: CASSLVLAVGETQYF
CDR3 DNA: TGCGCCAGCAGCTTGGTACTAGCTGTCGGAGAGACCCAGTACTTC
D gene: .
J gene: TRBJ2-5
V gene: TRBV5-1
clone size: .

CDR3 protein: CASSEIRLGDEQYF
CDR3 DNA: TGTGCCAGCAGTGAGATCCGTCTGGGAGACGAGCAGTACTTC
D gene: .
J gene: TRBJ2-7
V gene: TRBV6-1
clone size: .

CDR3 protein: CASSSQGQSSGNTIYF
CDR3 DNA: TGTGCCAGCAGCTCCCAGGGACAAAGCTCTGGAAACACCATATATTTT
D gene: .
J gene: TRBJ1-3
V gene: TRBV7-9
clone size: .

CDR3 protein: CASSLGSSPTDTQYF
CDR3 DNA: TGTGCCAGCAGCTTGGGGAGTTCACCCACAGATACGCAGTATTTT
D gene: .
J gene: TRBJ2-3
V gene: TRBV5-4
clone size: .

CDR3 protein: CSAAVTGPYEQYF
CDR3 DNA: TGCAGCGCCGCTGTGACAGGGCCCTACGAGCAGTACTTC
D gene: TRBD1
J gene: TRBJ2-7
V gene: TRBV29-1
clone size: .

CDR3 protein: CASSSGLYNEQFF
CDR3 DNA: TGTGCCAGCAGCTCGGGACTCTACAATGAGCAGTTCTTC
D gene: .
J gene: TRBJ2-1
V gene: TRBV7-3
clone size: once

CDR3 protein: CASSDLVAGLDTQYF
CDR3 DNA: TGTGCCAGCAGTGATCTGGTAGCGGGGTTGGATACGCAGTATTTT
D gene: TRBD2
J gene: TRBJ2-3
V gene: TRBV2
clone size: .

CDR3 protein: CASSWTSGTEETQYF
CDR3 DNA: TGCGCCAGCAGTTGGACTAGCGGGACAGAAGAGACCCAGTACTTC
D gene: TRBD2
J gene: TRBJ2-5
V gene: TRBV5-1
clone size: .

CDR3 protein: CASSWPAGQNGYTF
CDR3 DNA: TGTGCCAGCTCATGGCCCGCAGGGCAAAATGGCTACACCTTC
D gene: .
J gene: TRBJ1-2
V gene: TRBV18
clone size: .

CDR3 protein: CASSFRGGVGYTF
CDR3 DNA: TGTGCCAGCAGTTTTCGGGGCGGTGTTGGCTACACCTTC
D gene: .
J gene: TRBJ1-2
V gene: TRBV27
clone size: few

CDR3 protein: CASQGGGYGYTF
CDR3 DNA: TGTGCCTCTCAGGGGGGCGGCTATGGCTACACCTTC
D gene: TRBD1
J gene: TRBJ1-2
V gene: TRBV30
clone size: few

CDR3 protein: CASSEARAGLAGVRTQYF
CDR3 DNA: TGTGCCAGCAGCGAGGCCAGGGCCGGACTAGCGGGAGTACGGACCCAGTACTTC
D gene: TRBD2
J gene: TRBJ2-5
V gene: TRBV5-4
clone size: .

CDR3 protein: CASSLSGTGSTEAFF
CDR3 DNA: TGTGCCAGCAGTTTATCCGGGACAGGTTCCACTGAAGCTTTCTTT
D gene: TRBD1
J gene: TRBJ1-1
V gene: TRBV28
clone size: .

CDR3 protein: CASSLTEAFF
CDR3 DNA: TGTGCCAGCAGCTTAACTGAAGCTTTCTTT
D gene: .
J gene: TRBJ1-1
V gene: TRBV11-2
clone size: once

CDR3 protein: CASSLGHSSGNTIYF
CDR3 DNA: TGTGCCAGCAGCTTAGGACACAGCTCTGGAAACACCATATATTTT
D gene: .
J gene: TRBJ1-3
V gene: TRBV7-6
clone size: once

CDR3 protein: CASSPPNRPQETQYF
CDR3 DNA: TGTGCCAGCTCACCACCGAACAGACCCCAAGAGACCCAGTACTTC
D gene: .
J gene: TRBJ2-5
V gene: TRBV18
clone size: .

CDR3 protein: CASSLFGTRAGSDTQYF
CDR3 DNA: TGCGCCAGCAGCTTATTTGGGACCCGAGCGGGCTCAGATACGCAGTATTTT
D gene: .
J gene: TRBJ2-3
V gene: TRBV5-1
clone size: .

CDR3 protein: CASSATSGGAKVQFF
CDR3 DNA: TGTGCCAGCAGCGCCACTAGCGGGGGAGCGAAGGTGCAGTTCTTC
D gene: TRBD2
J gene: TRBJ2-1
V gene: TRBV7-6
clone size: .

CDR3 protein: CASTREGNEQFF
CDR3 DNA: TGTGCCAGCACGAGGGAGGGGAATGAGCAGTTCTTC
D gene: TRBD2
J gene: TRBJ2-1
V gene: TRBV2
clone size: once

CDR3 protein: CASSLAAGNNEQFF
CDR3 DNA: TGCGCCAGCAGCTTGGCGGCGGGCAACAATGAGCAGTTCTTC
D gene: .
J gene: TRBJ2-1
V gene: TRBV5-1
clone size: .

CDR3 protein: CASSKYGSNQPQHF
CDR3 DNA: TGTGCCAGCAGCAAATACGGTAGCAATCAGCCCCAGCATTTT
D gene: .
J gene: TRBJ1-5
V gene: TRBV21-1
clone size: .

CDR3 protein: CAWGGTSGVEQFF
CDR3 DNA: TGTGCCTGGGGAGGGACTAGCGGGGTTGAGCAGTTCTTC
D gene: TRBD2
J gene: TRBJ2-1
V gene: TRBV30
clone size: .

CDR3 protein: CASRLSSGSTDTQYF
CDR3 DNA: TGCGCCAGCCGCCTTTCGAGCGGGAGCACAGATACGCAGTATTTT
D gene: .
J gene: TRBJ2-3
V gene: TRBV5-1
clone size: .

CDR3 protein: CASSFQSSTEAFF
CDR3 DNA: TGTGCCAGCAGTTTTCAGTCGAGCACTGAAGCTTTCTTT
D gene: .
J gene: TRBJ1-1
V gene: TRBV28
clone size: .

CDR3 protein: CASSLMSRQSPYGYTF
CDR3 DNA: TGCGCCAGCAGCTTAATGTCTCGTCAGAGTCCCTATGGCTACACCTTC
D gene: .
J gene: TRBJ1-2
V gene: TRBV5-1
clone size: .

CDR3 protein: CSAARANVLTF
CDR3 DNA: TGCAGTGCCGCCCGGGCCAACGTCCTGACTTTC
D gene: .
J gene: TRBJ2-6
V gene: TRBV20-1
clone size: .

CDR3 protein: CASSQTGTANTGELFF
CDR3 DNA: TGCGCCAGCAGCCAGACCGGGACAGCGAACACCGGGGAGCTGTTTTTT
D gene: TRBD1
J gene: TRBJ2-2
V gene: TRBV4-1
clone size: .